In this sample, the clone carrying this TCR beta chain turned up many times. The antigen remains unidentified. A library of TCRbeta sequences, prepared with unique molecular identifiers, was generated. TCRdb used MiXCR to reprocess the PCR reads, holding one entry per CDR3 protein. The table lists some 200,000 distinct CDR3 sequences, 6.3% of them singletons. The record originates from a study of T-cell reconstitution after alpha-beta-depleted transplantation in children. Study-level findings and limits: From newly produced T cells came most of the T-cell counts and diversity one year after transplant. Surviving recipient T cells and thymic progenitors accounted for the high day-60 TCRbeta diversity observed in some patients. Reportedly, alpha-beta T cells present about two months post-transplant originated from several hundred expanded clones of graft origin.

Trimming removed 4 bases from V and 7 bases from J, with 20 bases in between. The CDR3 length is 15 residues. Germline CDR1 and CDR2: SEHNR and FQNEAQ (reference sequence). This chain uses TRBV7-9 with TRBJ2-7; a weak D match, TRBD1 (5 bases). This sequence originates from a girl less than two years old with combined immunodeficiency, due to receive a stem cell transplant. Sequences were derived from PBMCs, sampled before TCRalphabeta/CD19-depleted stem cell transplant. CDR3 nucleotides: TGTGCCAGCAGCTCCAGGGTAACCCACCCCGGGGAGCAGTACTTC. This gives the protein CASSSRVTHPGEQYF.